These 27 T cell receptor beta chains came from one sample sequenced in a study of naive and memory T cell subsets. Study-level results: Possibly reflecting memory cells re-expressing CD45RA, a few larger clonotypes occurred in naive repertoires, especially CD8.

Both TRBC1 and TRBC2 were covered by a beta constant-region primer of two equimolar oligonucleotides. Four rounds of PCR amplified the ligated cDNA using nested alpha and beta constant-region primers plus SP2. TCRdb passed the UMI-ligation and nested PCR reads through MiXCR, listing each CDR3 protein once. This table has roughly 150,000 distinct CDR3 sequences, 15% to 25% appearing once. These receptors' antigens are unknown. Sequenced material: naive CD8+ T cells from blood. These receptors were obtained from a human donor in good health.

This clonotype was seen more than once but under ten times. The J gene is TRBJ2-1, the V gene TRBV28; TRBD1 matches 8 bases. V trimming: 4 bases; J trimming: 1 base; junction bases outside the gene matches: 3. Germline V lookup: CDR1 MDHEN, CDR2 SYDVKM. This CDR3 region has 15 residues. The CDR3 DNA reads as TGTGCCAGCAGTTCTACAGGGGGATCCTACAATGAGCAGTTCTTC. Amino acid sequence: CASSSTGGSYNEQFF.

This clonotype appeared a few times. The chain combines TRBV4-3 with TRBJ1-1; TRBD1 is a possible D gene (5 bases). Germline values: CDR1 LGHNA, CDR2 YSLEER. The CDR3 loop spans 16 amino acids. Trimming cost V 3 bases and J 0 bases, with 14 bases left between them. The CDR3 region is CASSQGGWGLNTEAFF. CDR3 DNA sequence: TGCGCCAGCAGCCAGGGGGGGTGGGGGTTGAACACTGAAGCTTTCTTT.

There are a few counts of this clonotype. The rearrangement uses TRBV7-6 and TRBJ2-7, with 8 nucleotides matching TRBD2. The CDR3 loop spans 14 amino acids. CDR1 is SGHVS and CDR2 is FNYEAQ in the germline V gene. Losses at the gene ends were 1 base for V and 4 bases for J; bases not matched to a gene: 3. Written as DNA, the CDR3 is TGTGCCAGCAGCTTAGGGACTAGCCGTTACGAGCAGTACTTC. Encoded protein: CASSLGTSRYEQYF.

This chain connects TRBV27 to TRBJ1-5, with TRBD1 matching over 8 bases. This CDR3 has 15 residues. Germline V lookup: CDR1 MNHEY, CDR2 SMNVEV (reference sequence). The V and J ends lost 0 bases and 5 bases, in that order; junction bases with no gene match: 3. The CDR3 nucleotides read TGTGCCAGCAGTTTATCGTGGGACAGGTATCAGCCCCAGCATTTT. It encodes CASSLSWDRYQPQHF.

This clonotype was observed a few times. V usage is TRBV5-1 and J usage is TRBJ1-1; unclear D gene. This CDR3 is built from 13 residues. In germline, CDR1 is SGHRS, CDR2 YFSETQ. Trimming removed 6 bases from V and 3 bases from J, with 12 bases in between. CDR3 DNA: TGCGCCAGCACCCAAGGGCCGTACACTGAAGCTTTCTTT. It is translated as CASTQGPYTEAFF.

The chain joins TRBV29-1 to TRBJ2-7, with 7 bases identical to TRBD1. Germline trimming cut 4 bases from V and 2 bases from J; bases unmatched to any gene: 5. CDR1 is SQVTM and CDR2 is ANQGSEA in the germline V gene. This CDR3 is built from 13 residues. The CDR3 DNA is TGCAGCGTTGCAGGGCAGGGGGCCTACGAGCAGTACTTC. It translates to CSVAGQGAYEQYF.

The chain employs TRBV27 and TRBJ2-1; no definite D call. V was cut by 5 bases and J by 7 bases, with 15 bases left in between. CDR3 length equals 14 residues. Germline lookup yields CDR1 MNHEY and CDR2 SMNVEV (reference sequence). The CDR3 nucleotides read TGTGCCAGCAGTCGAGACTCGCTTACGAATGAGCAGTTCTTC. Amino acids: CASSRDSLTNEQFF.

This clonotype appeared a few times. This rearrangement joins TRBV9 to TRBJ2-5, with TRBD1 identical over 12 bases. Germline loops: CDR1 SGDLS, CDR2 YYNGEE. CDR3 length: 16 residues. The V and J ends lost 2 bases and 5 bases, in that order; junction bases with no gene match: 7. The CDR3 DNA follows: TGTGCCAGCAGCGTCGGGGGACAGGGGGCGAGGGAGACCCAGTACTTC. It codes for CASSVGGQGARETQYF.

This clonotype was counted between two and nine times. The chain is built from TRBV11-2 and TRBJ1-4; TRBD1 matches 7 bases. CDR1 and CDR2 from the germline V gene are SGHAT and FQNNGV. V was clipped by 4 bases and J by 6 bases; unmatched bases: 11. This CDR3 has 16 residues. CDR3 coding DNA: TGTGCCAGCAGCTCATTCTGGGGACAGAGGGATGAAAAACTGTTTTTT. Its translation: CASSSFWGQRDEKLFF. The full variable domain, rest sourced from reference TRBV11-2 and TRBJ1-4, is EAGVAQSPRYKIIEKRQSVAFWCNPISGHATLYWYQQILGQGPKLLIQFQNNGVVDDSQLPKDRFSAERLKGVDSTLKIQPAKLEDSAVYLCASSSFWGQRDEKLFFGSGTQLSVL.

The genes are TRBV2 and TRBJ2-1; D unresolved. Germline CDR1 reads SNHLY; CDR2 reads FYNNEI. The CDR3 totals 13 residues. The V gene lost 4 bases and the J gene lost 6 bases, with 10 bases spanning the gap. The CDR3 loop is CASSADSPNEQFF. For the CDR3, the DNA is TGTGCCAGCAGTGCGGATAGCCCCAATGAGCAGTTCTTC.

This clonotype came up a few times. The chain employs TRBV5-1 and TRBJ1-2; D gene uncertain. Trimming pared 0 bases from V and 0 bases from J, leaving 9 bases between. The CDR3 consists of 15 residues. The germline V gene has CDR1 SGHRS and CDR2 YFSETQ. In DNA, the CDR3 is TGCGCCAGCAGCTTGGAGGCAGAGCCTAACTATGGCTACACCTTC. It codes for CASSLEAEPNYGYTF.

This clonotype was counted at least ten times. This chain uses TRBV6-5 with TRBJ2-3, with TRBD2 identical over 13 bases. Germline assignment: CDR1 MNHEY and CDR2 SVGAGI. Trimming removed 7 bases from V and 6 bases from J; junction bases left unmatched: 10. The CDR3 length is 16 residues. The CDR3 protein is CASNKLAGGPEDTQYF. The CDR3 DNA follows: TGTGCCAGCAATAAACTAGCGGGAGGGCCTGAGGATACGCAGTATTTT.

This clonotype was observed a few times. The rearrangement uses TRBV7-9 and TRBJ2-5; D remains unclear. The CDR3 is 14 residues long. Trimming removed 4 bases from V and 6 bases from J, with 15 bases in between. Per germline, CDR1 SEHNR and CDR2 FQNEAQ (reference sequence). CDR3 coding DNA: TGTGCCAGCAGCTCCACGGACGGTTGGAAGACCCAGTACTTC. This gives the protein CASSSTDGWKTQYF.

The chain couples TRBV6-2 or TRBV6-3 to TRBJ2-7, with D hard to call. V lost 4 bases and J lost 2, with 9 bases in between. The CDR3 sequence is 13 residues long. Germline V gene sequence: CDR1 MNHEY, CDR2 SVGEGT. The CDR3: CASSSTLTYEQYF. The CDR3 region has the DNA TGTGCCAGCAGTTCCACCCTAACCTACGAGCAGTACTTC.

The chain carries TRBV7-2 and TRBJ1-1; the D is unclear. CDR1 SGHTA and CDR2 FQGNSA come from the germline V gene. This CDR3 contains 13 residues. V lost 3 bases to trimming and J lost 2 bases, with 7 bases between them. The CDR3 spells CASSFYINTEAFF. CDR3 nucleotide sequence: TGTGCCAGCAGCTTTTACATAAACACTGAAGCTTTCTTT.

The rearrangement joins TRBV4-1 to TRBJ1-6; 7 bases map to TRBD1. CDR3 size: 16 residues. With V trimmed by 4 bases and J by 8 bases, 11 bases remained unmatched. CDR1 MGHRA and CDR2 YSYEKL come from the germline V gene. CDR3 residues: CASSPREGGFYSPLHF. The CDR3 DNA reads as TGCGCCAGCAGCCCCAGGGAAGGGGGCTTCTATTCACCCCTCCACTTT.

The sample holds a few counts of this clonotype. This chain uses TRBV4-3 with TRBJ2-3; TRBD1 or TRBD2 may be the D gene (5 bases each). V gave up 4 bases and J gave up 1 base, with 6 bases separating them. The germline V gene encodes CDR1 LGHNA and CDR2 YSLEER. The CDR3 is 13 amino acids. CDR3 nucleotide sequence: TGCGCCAGCAGCCGGGACCGCACAGATACGCAGTATTTT. It translates to CASSRDRTDTQYF.

This clonotype came up a few times. The CDR3 region has the DNA TGTGCCAGCACCCGGGCGCGGGCGGGAGCCTACGAGCAGTACTTC. Protein sequence: CASTRARAGAYEQYF. The gene calls are TRBV6-5 and TRBJ2-7, with TRBD2 matching over 7 bases. The germline gives CDR1 MNHEY, CDR2 SVGAGI. The V gene end was trimmed by 7 bases and the J gene end by 2 bases; junction bases not matched to a gene: 11. This CDR3 comprises 15 residues.

V usage is TRBV28 and J usage is TRBJ2-7; D possibly corresponds to TRBD1 (5 bases). The CDR3 has 15 residues. Trimming removed 1 base at V and 0 bases at J, with 10 bases between. Looked up from germline, CDR1 is MDHEN and CDR2 is SYDVKM. CDR3 coding DNA: TGTGCCAGCAGTTTATATACAGGTACCTCCTACGAGCAGTACTTC. It encodes CASSLYTGTSYEQYF.

The J gene is TRBJ2-3, the V gene TRBV12-3 or TRBV12-4, with D unclear. V was cut by 5 bases and J by 4 bases, with 10 bases left in between. This CDR3 has 13 amino acids. This CDR3 reads CASSPLLADTQYF. CDR3 in DNA: TGTGCCAGCAGTCCCCTCCTCGCAGATACGCAGTATTTT.

The rearrangement uses TRBV20-1 and TRBJ1-2; D not resolved. Trimming pared 0 bases from V and 0 bases from J, leaving 5 bases between. CDR1 and CDR2 from the germline V gene are DFQATT and SNEGSKA (reference sequence). The CDR3 runs 13 residues. CDR3 region: CSARDLSNYGYTF. CDR3 in DNA: TGCAGTGCTAGAGATCTATCTAACTATGGCTACACCTTC.

This clonotype was recorded a few times. The V gene is TRBV20-1, the J gene TRBJ2-1, with 7 positions matching TRBD2. CDR3 size: 13 residues. V lost 2 bases and J lost 4; bases outside the gene matches: 2. Germline values: CDR1 DFQATT, CDR2 SNEGSKA (reference sequence). Here the CDR3 DNA reads TGCAGTGCTAGATGGACTAGTTACAATGAGCAGTTCTTC. Its translation is CSARWTSYNEQFF.

The gene calls are TRBV28 and TRBJ2-3, with D unresolved. Trimming left V 4 bases short and J 2 bases short, with 10 bases between. Germline V gene sequence: CDR1 MDHEN, CDR2 SYDVKM. This CDR3 has 14 residues. DNA for the CDR3: TGTGCCAGCAGTTCTCTTGACCCCACAGATACGCAGTATTTT. Translation gives CASSSLDPTDTQYF.

The CDR3 DNA reads TGCGCCAGCAGCCTTCAGTGGGAGGGCTACAATGAGCAGTTCTTC. Translating it yields CASSLQWEGYNEQFF. The V gene is TRBV4-3, the J gene TRBJ2-1, with 7 bases lining up with TRBD2. Germline values: CDR1 LGHNA, CDR2 YSLEER. This CDR3 is built from 15 residues. V shed 4 bases, J shed 3 bases, and the junction held 6 bases outside the gene matches.

The chain is built from TRBV29-1 and TRBJ2-5; 7 nucleotides match TRBD1. V lost 5 bases to trimming and J lost 4 bases; unmatched junction nucleotides: 13. This CDR3 spans 15 amino acids. The germline V gene encodes CDR1 SQVTM and CDR2 ANQGSEA. DNA of the CDR3: TGCAGCGTTATACTTACTACAGGGGTACTAGAGACCCAGTACTTC. Its protein product is CSVILTTGVLETQYF.

The chain employs TRBV29-1 and TRBJ1-1; 9 bases line up with TRBD1. The trim removed 8 bases at V and 1 base at J, leaving 8 bases unmatched. The CDR3 runs to 14 residues. The germline CDR1 and CDR2 sequences are SQVTM and ANQGSEA. CDR3 protein: CSSRSTGGNTEAFF. The CDR3 DNA reads as TGCAGCTCACGGTCGACAGGGGGGAACACTGAAGCTTTCTTT.

This clonotype has a handful of counts. This chain joins TRBV27 and TRBJ2-7, with 8 positions matching TRBD1. The CDR3 is made up of 14 amino acids. The germline V gene encodes CDR1 MNHEY and CDR2 SMNVEV (reference sequence). V trimming: 6 bases; J trimming: 5 bases; junction bases outside the gene matches: 9. The CDR3 DNA follows: TGTGCCAGCAGCAGGACAGGGATTGACGACGAGCAGTACTTC. It codes for CASSRTGIDDEQYF.